This T cell receptor beta chain was obtained from a study of blood T cell repertoires in COVID-19. Overall study context: Sample material is recorded as cDNA or gDNA derived from T cells, B-cell-depleted T cells, or PBMCs.

In the authors' workflow: Nucleated cell counts were estimated from reference gene primer amplification. Clones were sequenced by immunoSEQ multiplex PCR, and TCRdb holds only the in-frame ones, with some missing. The DNA gave D and trimming, while V, J and clone size come from that table. This sample carries roughly 250,000 clones, about 85% of them seen once, and the ten largest clones take about 6.3%. The CDR3 has 15 residues. Trimming cost V 9 bases and J 4 bases; bases outside gene matches: 15. CDR1 and CDR2 from the germline V gene are MNHEY and SVGAGI. The cohort comprised adults aged roughly 18 to 90 years residing in 20 to 30 US areas.

The TCR sequence derives from a woman between 25 and 40 years old with acute COVID-19. The source material was PBMCs or T cells enriched from blood (not recorded which). The V and J genes are TRBV6-5 and TRBJ2-7; the match to TRBD1 covers 7 bases. CDR3 in amino acids: CASTLNRDRIYEQYF. As DNA, the CDR3 is TGTGCCAGTACGCTTAACCGGGACAGAATATACGAGCAGTACTTC.